The count of the clone carrying this T cell receptor (beta chain) is one. CDR1 and CDR2 from the germline V gene are MNHEY and SVGEGT. The junction had 6 bases not matched to a gene; V was cut back by 5 bases and J by 0 bases. The CDR3 has 15 residues. Libraries were prepared by immunoSEQ multiplex PCR; TCRdb keeps only in-frame clonotypes and omits some of them. The sample holds approximately 200,000 clones, approximately 90% seen once. The record originates from a study of blood T cell repertoires in COVID-19. Specimen: peripheral blood. The genes are TRBV6-2 or TRBV6-3 and TRBJ2-5; 7 positions match TRBD1. The TCR sequence derives from a woman in her 30s with active or convalescent COVID-19. CDR3 DNA: TGTGCCAGCAGTCCCGGGACAGCGTACCAAGAGACCCAGTACTTC. Encoded protein: CASSPGTAYQETQYF.